A selection of T cell receptor beta chains follows, all from one sample in a study of T-cell memory formation after mild COVID-19. TCRdb re-analysed the 5' RACE reads in MiXCR, keeping a single row per CDR3 protein. The sample includes approximately 340,000 distinct CDR3 sequences, 15% to 20% of them seen just once. Sequences were obtained from PBMCs or a T cell subset sorted from them (not recorded which). The origin of the receptors is a man aged 18 to 30 who had mild COVID-19 (a few samples of this study predate the infection). Cell type and time point are not known. CDR3s include the opening cysteine and the closing phenylalanine or tryptophan. Each record gives: V gene, clone size, D gene, J gene, CDR3 length, CDR3 protein, CDR3 DNA. D genes are given only for firm matches. Size is stated for part of the rows, as once, few or many counts, or as a class when the clone is expanded.

V gene: TRBV6-5
clone size: .
D gene: .
J gene: TRBJ2-5
CDR3 length: 15
CDR3 protein: CASSHTRGMGETQYF
CDR3 DNA: TGTGCCAGCAGTCACACGCGGGGAATGGGAGAGACCCAGTACTTC

V gene: TRBV18
clone size: .
D gene: TRBD1
J gene: TRBJ1-2
CDR3 length: 15
CDR3 protein: CASSPTTGGDYGYTF
CDR3 DNA: TGTGCCAGCTCACCAACGACAGGGGGGGACTATGGCTACACCTTC

V gene: TRBV12-3/TRBV12-4
clone size: .
D gene: TRBD2
J gene: TRBJ2-3
CDR3 length: 19
CDR3 protein: CASSGTGRGGHLGTDTQYF
CDR3 DNA: TGTGCCAGCAGCGGGACGGGGCGGGGGGGCCATTTGGGCACAGATACGCAGTATTTT

V gene: TRBV7-2
clone size: .
D gene: .
J gene: TRBJ1-5
CDR3 length: 17
CDR3 protein: CASSLEAGVLSNQPQHF
CDR3 DNA: TGTGCCAGCAGCTTAGAGGCAGGGGTTCTTAGCAATCAGCCCCAGCATTTT

V gene: TRBV28
clone size: .
D gene: .
J gene: TRBJ1-3
CDR3 length: 15
CDR3 protein: CASSLGGTSGNTIYF
CDR3 DNA: TGTGCCAGCAGTTTGGGGGGGACATCTGGAAACACCATATATTTT

V gene: TRBV18
clone size: .
D gene: .
J gene: TRBJ1-5
CDR3 length: 14
CDR3 protein: CASSPKGMGQPQHF
CDR3 DNA: TGTGCCAGCTCACCTAAGGGAATGGGTCAGCCCCAGCATTTT

V gene: TRBV7-2
clone size: few
D gene: .
J gene: TRBJ2-7
CDR3 length: 12
CDR3 protein: CASSISGYEQYF
CDR3 DNA: TGTGCCAGCAGCATCTCGGGCTACGAGCAGTACTTC

V gene: TRBV7-9
clone size: few
D gene: .
J gene: TRBJ1-2
CDR3 length: 12
CDR3 protein: CASSTGDYGYTF
CDR3 DNA: TGTGCCAGCAGCACGGGGGACTATGGCTACACCTTC

V gene: TRBV5-1
clone size: many
D gene: .
J gene: TRBJ2-3
CDR3 length: 14
CDR3 protein: CASSLGRLGDTQYF
CDR3 DNA: TGCGCCAGCAGCTTGGGTCGTCTTGGGGATACGCAGTATTTT

V gene: TRBV7-2
clone size: .
D gene: .
J gene: TRBJ1-4
CDR3 length: 14
CDR3 protein: CASSFRDTREKLFF
CDR3 DNA: TGTGCCAGCAGCTTCCGGGACACTCGGGAAAAACTGTTTTTT

V gene: TRBV29-1
clone size: .
D gene: TRBD1
J gene: TRBJ2-1
CDR3 length: 12
CDR3 protein: CSVGRDRNEQFF
CDR3 DNA: TGCAGCGTTGGCCGGGACAGGAATGAGCAGTTCTTC

V gene: TRBV6-5
clone size: few
D gene: TRBD1
J gene: TRBJ2-7
CDR3 length: 14
CDR3 protein: CASRANRGPYEQYF
CDR3 DNA: TGTGCCAGCAGGGCGAACAGGGGGCCGTACGAGCAGTACTTC

V gene: TRBV4-1
clone size: few
D gene: TRBD2
J gene: TRBJ2-3
CDR3 length: 15
CDR3 protein: CASSQPLGGADTQYF
CDR3 DNA: TGCGCCAGCAGCCAGCCCCTCGGGGGGGCAGATACGCAGTATTTT

V gene: TRBV5-1
clone size: few
D gene: TRBD2
J gene: TRBJ2-5
CDR3 length: 16
CDR3 protein: CASRQNHGTSLQTQYF
CDR3 DNA: TGCGCCAGCAGGCAGAACCACGGGACTAGCCTGCAGACCCAGTACTTC

V gene: TRBV6-5
clone size: .
D gene: TRBD1
J gene: TRBJ2-7
CDR3 length: 15
CDR3 protein: CASRTGGTGDYEQYF
CDR3 DNA: TGTGCCAGCAGGACTGGGGGGACAGGGGACTACGAGCAGTACTTC

V gene: TRBV7-6
clone size: few
D gene: .
J gene: TRBJ1-1
CDR3 length: 14
CDR3 protein: CASSSGTTNTEAFF
CDR3 DNA: TGTGCCAGCAGCTCCGGGACAACGAACACTGAAGCTTTCTTT

V gene: TRBV3-1
clone size: few
D gene: .
J gene: TRBJ2-1
CDR3 length: 15
CDR3 protein: CASSPGAQLYNEQFF
CDR3 DNA: TGTGCCAGCAGCCCGGGGGCCCAGCTCTACAATGAGCAGTTCTTC

V gene: TRBV4-1
clone size: many
D gene: TRBD1
J gene: TRBJ2-7
CDR3 length: 15
CDR3 protein: CASSQTGQGGDEQYF
CDR3 DNA: TGCGCCAGCAGCCAAACGGGACAGGGAGGCGACGAGCAGTACTTC

V gene: TRBV4-3
clone size: few
D gene: .
J gene: TRBJ2-1
CDR3 length: 16
CDR3 protein: CASSPDPLSSYNEQFF
CDR3 DNA: TGCGCCAGCAGCCCGGACCCTCTGAGCTCCTACAATGAGCAGTTCTTC

V gene: TRBV28
clone size: few
D gene: .
J gene: TRBJ1-5
CDR3 length: 16
CDR3 protein: CASSLPRVGGNQPQHF
CDR3 DNA: TGTGCCAGCAGTTTACCCAGGGTGGGAGGCAATCAGCCCCAGCATTTT

V gene: TRBV4-1
clone size: .
D gene: .
J gene: TRBJ1-4
CDR3 length: 12
CDR3 protein: CASSQGNEKLFF
CDR3 DNA: TGCGCCAGCAGCCAGGGAAATGAAAAACTGTTTTTT

V gene: TRBV4-2
clone size: .
D gene: TRBD2
J gene: TRBJ2-1
CDR3 length: 17
CDR3 protein: CASSQDMAGGPVQEQFF
CDR3 DNA: TGTGCCAGCAGCCAAGATATGGCGGGGGGTCCCGTCCAGGAGCAGTTCTTC

V gene: TRBV6-5
clone size: few
D gene: .
J gene: TRBJ1-1
CDR3 length: 15
CDR3 protein: CASSYHGRGDTEAFF
CDR3 DNA: TGTGCCAGCAGTTATCATGGACGGGGGGACACTGAAGCTTTCTTT

V gene: TRBV3-1
clone size: .
D gene: .
J gene: TRBJ1-2
CDR3 length: 16
CDR3 protein: CASSQDLRGAYYGYTF
CDR3 DNA: TGTGCCAGCAGCCAAGATCTAAGGGGGGCCTACTATGGCTACACCTTC

V gene: TRBV10-3
clone size: .
D gene: TRBD1
J gene: TRBJ1-1
CDR3 length: 13
CDR3 protein: CAIRGQGWDEAFF
CDR3 DNA: TGTGCCATCAGGGGACAGGGTTGGGATGAAGCTTTCTTT

V gene: TRBV20-1
clone size: few
D gene: TRBD1
J gene: TRBJ2-7
CDR3 length: 14
CDR3 protein: CSARGTGNSYEQYF
CDR3 DNA: TGCAGTGCTAGGGGGACAGGGAACTCCTACGAGCAGTACTTC

V gene: TRBV5-4
clone size: .
D gene: TRBD2
J gene: TRBJ2-2
CDR3 length: 15
CDR3 protein: CASSPPAGDTGELFF
CDR3 DNA: TGTGCCAGCAGCCCACCCGCGGGGGACACCGGGGAGCTGTTTTTT

V gene: TRBV6-5
clone size: .
D gene: TRBD1
J gene: TRBJ1-4
CDR3 length: 13
CDR3 protein: CASSRQGNEKLFF
CDR3 DNA: TGTGCCAGCAGTCGACAGGGAAACGAAAAACTGTTTTTT

V gene: TRBV3-1
clone size: few
D gene: TRBD1
J gene: TRBJ2-1
CDR3 length: 14
CDR3 protein: CASSQLQGDNEQFF
CDR3 DNA: TGTGCCAGCAGCCAATTACAGGGGGACAATGAGCAGTTCTTC

V gene: TRBV20-1
clone size: .
D gene: .
J gene: TRBJ1-1
CDR3 length: 15
CDR3 protein: CSARDRRLGETEAFF
CDR3 DNA: TGCAGTGCTAGAGATCGAAGGCTCGGGGAAACTGAAGCTTTCTTT

V gene: TRBV18
clone size: few
D gene: .
J gene: TRBJ2-5
CDR3 length: 12
CDR3 protein: CASSPPVETQYF
CDR3 DNA: TGTGCCAGCTCACCACCGGTGGAGACCCAGTACTTC

V gene: TRBV20-1
clone size: .
D gene: .
J gene: TRBJ2-1
CDR3 length: 12
CDR3 protein: CSATSGGSEQFF
CDR3 DNA: TGCAGTGCTACCAGCGGTGGGAGCGAGCAGTTCTTC

V gene: TRBV20-1
clone size: .
D gene: .
J gene: TRBJ1-1
CDR3 length: 13
CDR3 protein: CSARRPMNTEAFF
CDR3 DNA: TGCAGTGCTAGAAGGCCCATGAACACTGAAGCTTTCTTT

V gene: TRBV6-5
clone size: medium-sized
D gene: .
J gene: TRBJ1-2
CDR3 length: 15
CDR3 protein: CASSLYTGTPNGYTF
CDR3 DNA: TGTGCCAGCAGCCTATACACCGGGACCCCTAATGGCTACACCTTC

V gene: TRBV14
clone size: .
D gene: .
J gene: TRBJ2-7
CDR3 length: 14
CDR3 protein: CASSPMTVSYEQYF
CDR3 DNA: TGTGCCAGCAGCCCTATGACAGTGTCCTACGAGCAGTACTTC

V gene: TRBV19
clone size: few
D gene: TRBD1
J gene: TRBJ2-4
CDR3 length: 14
CDR3 protein: CASSPLDRENIQYF
CDR3 DNA: TGTGCCAGTAGTCCTTTGGACAGGGAGAACATTCAGTACTTC

V gene: TRBV7-2
clone size: many
D gene: .
J gene: TRBJ2-7
CDR3 length: 13
CDR3 protein: CASSFRRGYEQYF
CDR3 DNA: TGTGCCAGCAGCTTTCGTAGGGGCTACGAGCAGTACTTC